The subject of this entry is one T cell receptor (beta chain). These data belong to a study of blood T cell repertoires in COVID-19. Turning to the study itself: Italy, Spain and the United States were the sources of the convalescent and acute COVID-19 samples. The analysed material was cDNA or gDNA that came from T cells, B-cell-depleted T cells, or PBMCs.

As processed by the authors: The assay estimated nucleated cells by amplifying reference gene primers. Measured with immunoSEQ multiplex PCR; TCRdb has only the in-frame clones, and not every one. The DNA was the basis for D and trimming; V, J and clone size are from that table. Found here are around 160,000 clones, around 90% of them singletons; the top ten hold approximately 3%. This TCR was recovered from a man aged 55 to 70 with acute or convalescent COVID-19. The material sequenced was peripheral blood.

The CDR3 reads CASSFIGGAGKTQYF. The CDR3 nucleotides are TGCGCCAGCAGCTTCATTGGGGGGGCAGGGAAGACCCAGTACTTC. V usage is TRBV4-1 and J usage is TRBJ2-5; possible D gene TRBD2, 7 bases. With 5 bases removed from V and 6 bases from J, the gap between germline ends came to 19 bases. The CDR3 has 15 amino acids. Germline assignment: CDR1 MGHRA and CDR2 YSYEKL.